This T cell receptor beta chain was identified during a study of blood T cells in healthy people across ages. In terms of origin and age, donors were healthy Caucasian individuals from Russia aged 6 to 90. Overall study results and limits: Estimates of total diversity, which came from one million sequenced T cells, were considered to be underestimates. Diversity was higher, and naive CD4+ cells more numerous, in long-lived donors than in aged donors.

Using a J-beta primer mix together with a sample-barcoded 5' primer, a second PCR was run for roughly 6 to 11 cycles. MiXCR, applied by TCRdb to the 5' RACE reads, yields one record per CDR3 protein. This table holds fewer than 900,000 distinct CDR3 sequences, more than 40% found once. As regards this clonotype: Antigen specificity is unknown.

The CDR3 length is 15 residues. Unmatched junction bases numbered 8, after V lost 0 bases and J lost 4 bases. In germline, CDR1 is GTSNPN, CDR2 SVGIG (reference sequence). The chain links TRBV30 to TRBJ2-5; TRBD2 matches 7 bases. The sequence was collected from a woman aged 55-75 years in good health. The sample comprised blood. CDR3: CAWSVRRELGETQYF. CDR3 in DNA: TGTGCCTGGAGTGTACGGCGGGAGTTGGGAGAGACCCAGTACTTC.